This paragraph reports one TCR beta chain. This clone's antigen is unknown. Base-call qualities are not available, and no considerably larger clone is one nucleotide away. The source of the sample is a study of T cell responses to AZD1222 COVID-19 vaccine (dated by TCRdb to about 2021). Describing the broader study: A total of just over 230 trial participants underwent TCR sequencing, of whom more than 200 had received two doses of AZD1222 and about 25 had received two doses of the MenACWY control vaccine. Trial participants were enrolled into age subgroups of 18-55, 56-69 and 70-plus years, which contained about 150, 27 and 61 TCR-sequenced participants, respectively. Overall study outcomes, separate from this receptor: The 56-69-year group was small, and its depth increase did not reach significance, likely because of low power. Participants were mostly white British and included more females than males, and it was suggested by the authors that clonal diversity may have been underestimated. Reportedly, close to half of the unique spike-specific TCRs recognized epitopes lying outside the regions that are mutated in the B.1.351 and B.1.1.7 variants. The vaccine-associated CD4 TCRs covered the entire spike protein, and the dominant responses fell in regions 160-218 and 743-854. After two AZD1222 doses, spike-specific TCR breadth and depth were significantly higher than at day 0 and than in MenACWY recipients. Conclusions about previously exposed vaccinees were limited because only 6 or 7 AZD1222 recipients were SARS-CoV-2 seropositive at baseline. Because no day 14 peak-response samples were available, the repertoires could be characterized only after the peak T cell response.

The time point label, read with the paper, signifies: about 28 days (+/-7) after the second vaccine dose. The sample's treatment or condition label, decoded: meningococcal conjugate vaccine given as trial control. Vaccinee samples came from UK trials COV001 and COV002, including a single-blind randomized controlled phase 2/3 trial of AZD1222 (ChAdOx1 nCoV-19) in healthy adults. For TCRbeta chain sequencing, PBMC samples from trial participants were taken at day 0 and at day 28 after the second dose. V trim: 4 bases; J trim: 5 bases; unmatched bases: 6. The CDR3 sequence holds 16 residues, the cysteine and phenylalanine included. Of all the DNA, just the CDR3 is kept, 48 bases in frame from base 1. Sequences MNHNS (CDR1) and SASEGT (CDR2) are obtained from the germline V gene. The CDR3 regions of human TCRbeta chains were analyzed by immunosequencing. Regarding the original processing steps: TCRs in the repertoires were compared against a reference library of SARS-CoV-2-specific TCRs that had been generated with the MIRA antigen-specificity platform. Breadth was defined as the fraction of unique TCRs that were SARS-CoV-2-associated, and depth was defined as the fraction of total T cells that were SARS-CoV-2-associated. Each spike-specific TCR was assigned to its reactive spike region and to a CD4 or CD8 class using the MIRA data. Log10-transformed breadth and depth values were compared by one-way ANOVA with Sidak's multiple comparisons tests. Entries here come from immuneACCESS through TCRdb and include only in-frame sequences with V and J called. Some clones fail to appear in such tables; in the studies checked, an unresolved V gene covers under half of the shortfall, and the cause of the remainder is unknown. The DNA was the basis for D and trimming; V, J and clone size are from that table. This sample holds 85,000 to 130,000 clones; roughly 86% were observed only once. The top ten clonotypes cover 3% to 3.5% of the sample.

The specimen comprised peripheral blood, sampled 28 days after the second dose of the MenACWY control vaccine. This chain joins TRBV6-1 to TRBJ1-6; 9 central bases correspond to TRBD1. The receptor comes from an adult who received the MenACWY meningococcal vaccine as a control. The sequence in DNA is TGTGCCAGCAGTGGACAGGGGGAGACTCATAATTCACCCCTCCACTTT. Its protein is CASSGQGETHNSPLHF.